One T cell receptor (beta chain) is described in this entry. These data come from a study of T cells in Graves' hyperthyroidism and ophthalmopathy. Trimming cost V 8 bases and J 4 bases, with 12 bases left between them. From germline, CDR1 is MNHEY and CDR2 SMNVEV (reference sequence). The CDR3 loop spans 13 amino acids. TCR beta CDR3 region amplification was performed from RNA transcripts. Using the HTBI primer set, a first-round RT-PCR was run on the TCR CDR3. TCRdb ran MiXCR on the multiplex PCR reads and lists one entry per CDR3 protein. Of nearly 600,000 distinct CDR3 sequences detected, around 14% appear once; the ten largest clones hold less than 6%. Exclusion of patients followed from uncontrolled infection, other autoimmune disease, pregnancy or lactation.

The V call is TRBV27, the J call TRBJ1-5; no firm D call. The sequence derives from a woman aged 25 to 39 with Graves' hyperthyroidism that later progressed to Graves' ophthalmopathy. The sequenced sample consisted of blood. The chain's CDR3 is CASGRGSNQPQHF. The CDR3 coding sequence is TGTGCCAGCGGGAGAGGGTCTAATCAGCCCCAGCATTTT.